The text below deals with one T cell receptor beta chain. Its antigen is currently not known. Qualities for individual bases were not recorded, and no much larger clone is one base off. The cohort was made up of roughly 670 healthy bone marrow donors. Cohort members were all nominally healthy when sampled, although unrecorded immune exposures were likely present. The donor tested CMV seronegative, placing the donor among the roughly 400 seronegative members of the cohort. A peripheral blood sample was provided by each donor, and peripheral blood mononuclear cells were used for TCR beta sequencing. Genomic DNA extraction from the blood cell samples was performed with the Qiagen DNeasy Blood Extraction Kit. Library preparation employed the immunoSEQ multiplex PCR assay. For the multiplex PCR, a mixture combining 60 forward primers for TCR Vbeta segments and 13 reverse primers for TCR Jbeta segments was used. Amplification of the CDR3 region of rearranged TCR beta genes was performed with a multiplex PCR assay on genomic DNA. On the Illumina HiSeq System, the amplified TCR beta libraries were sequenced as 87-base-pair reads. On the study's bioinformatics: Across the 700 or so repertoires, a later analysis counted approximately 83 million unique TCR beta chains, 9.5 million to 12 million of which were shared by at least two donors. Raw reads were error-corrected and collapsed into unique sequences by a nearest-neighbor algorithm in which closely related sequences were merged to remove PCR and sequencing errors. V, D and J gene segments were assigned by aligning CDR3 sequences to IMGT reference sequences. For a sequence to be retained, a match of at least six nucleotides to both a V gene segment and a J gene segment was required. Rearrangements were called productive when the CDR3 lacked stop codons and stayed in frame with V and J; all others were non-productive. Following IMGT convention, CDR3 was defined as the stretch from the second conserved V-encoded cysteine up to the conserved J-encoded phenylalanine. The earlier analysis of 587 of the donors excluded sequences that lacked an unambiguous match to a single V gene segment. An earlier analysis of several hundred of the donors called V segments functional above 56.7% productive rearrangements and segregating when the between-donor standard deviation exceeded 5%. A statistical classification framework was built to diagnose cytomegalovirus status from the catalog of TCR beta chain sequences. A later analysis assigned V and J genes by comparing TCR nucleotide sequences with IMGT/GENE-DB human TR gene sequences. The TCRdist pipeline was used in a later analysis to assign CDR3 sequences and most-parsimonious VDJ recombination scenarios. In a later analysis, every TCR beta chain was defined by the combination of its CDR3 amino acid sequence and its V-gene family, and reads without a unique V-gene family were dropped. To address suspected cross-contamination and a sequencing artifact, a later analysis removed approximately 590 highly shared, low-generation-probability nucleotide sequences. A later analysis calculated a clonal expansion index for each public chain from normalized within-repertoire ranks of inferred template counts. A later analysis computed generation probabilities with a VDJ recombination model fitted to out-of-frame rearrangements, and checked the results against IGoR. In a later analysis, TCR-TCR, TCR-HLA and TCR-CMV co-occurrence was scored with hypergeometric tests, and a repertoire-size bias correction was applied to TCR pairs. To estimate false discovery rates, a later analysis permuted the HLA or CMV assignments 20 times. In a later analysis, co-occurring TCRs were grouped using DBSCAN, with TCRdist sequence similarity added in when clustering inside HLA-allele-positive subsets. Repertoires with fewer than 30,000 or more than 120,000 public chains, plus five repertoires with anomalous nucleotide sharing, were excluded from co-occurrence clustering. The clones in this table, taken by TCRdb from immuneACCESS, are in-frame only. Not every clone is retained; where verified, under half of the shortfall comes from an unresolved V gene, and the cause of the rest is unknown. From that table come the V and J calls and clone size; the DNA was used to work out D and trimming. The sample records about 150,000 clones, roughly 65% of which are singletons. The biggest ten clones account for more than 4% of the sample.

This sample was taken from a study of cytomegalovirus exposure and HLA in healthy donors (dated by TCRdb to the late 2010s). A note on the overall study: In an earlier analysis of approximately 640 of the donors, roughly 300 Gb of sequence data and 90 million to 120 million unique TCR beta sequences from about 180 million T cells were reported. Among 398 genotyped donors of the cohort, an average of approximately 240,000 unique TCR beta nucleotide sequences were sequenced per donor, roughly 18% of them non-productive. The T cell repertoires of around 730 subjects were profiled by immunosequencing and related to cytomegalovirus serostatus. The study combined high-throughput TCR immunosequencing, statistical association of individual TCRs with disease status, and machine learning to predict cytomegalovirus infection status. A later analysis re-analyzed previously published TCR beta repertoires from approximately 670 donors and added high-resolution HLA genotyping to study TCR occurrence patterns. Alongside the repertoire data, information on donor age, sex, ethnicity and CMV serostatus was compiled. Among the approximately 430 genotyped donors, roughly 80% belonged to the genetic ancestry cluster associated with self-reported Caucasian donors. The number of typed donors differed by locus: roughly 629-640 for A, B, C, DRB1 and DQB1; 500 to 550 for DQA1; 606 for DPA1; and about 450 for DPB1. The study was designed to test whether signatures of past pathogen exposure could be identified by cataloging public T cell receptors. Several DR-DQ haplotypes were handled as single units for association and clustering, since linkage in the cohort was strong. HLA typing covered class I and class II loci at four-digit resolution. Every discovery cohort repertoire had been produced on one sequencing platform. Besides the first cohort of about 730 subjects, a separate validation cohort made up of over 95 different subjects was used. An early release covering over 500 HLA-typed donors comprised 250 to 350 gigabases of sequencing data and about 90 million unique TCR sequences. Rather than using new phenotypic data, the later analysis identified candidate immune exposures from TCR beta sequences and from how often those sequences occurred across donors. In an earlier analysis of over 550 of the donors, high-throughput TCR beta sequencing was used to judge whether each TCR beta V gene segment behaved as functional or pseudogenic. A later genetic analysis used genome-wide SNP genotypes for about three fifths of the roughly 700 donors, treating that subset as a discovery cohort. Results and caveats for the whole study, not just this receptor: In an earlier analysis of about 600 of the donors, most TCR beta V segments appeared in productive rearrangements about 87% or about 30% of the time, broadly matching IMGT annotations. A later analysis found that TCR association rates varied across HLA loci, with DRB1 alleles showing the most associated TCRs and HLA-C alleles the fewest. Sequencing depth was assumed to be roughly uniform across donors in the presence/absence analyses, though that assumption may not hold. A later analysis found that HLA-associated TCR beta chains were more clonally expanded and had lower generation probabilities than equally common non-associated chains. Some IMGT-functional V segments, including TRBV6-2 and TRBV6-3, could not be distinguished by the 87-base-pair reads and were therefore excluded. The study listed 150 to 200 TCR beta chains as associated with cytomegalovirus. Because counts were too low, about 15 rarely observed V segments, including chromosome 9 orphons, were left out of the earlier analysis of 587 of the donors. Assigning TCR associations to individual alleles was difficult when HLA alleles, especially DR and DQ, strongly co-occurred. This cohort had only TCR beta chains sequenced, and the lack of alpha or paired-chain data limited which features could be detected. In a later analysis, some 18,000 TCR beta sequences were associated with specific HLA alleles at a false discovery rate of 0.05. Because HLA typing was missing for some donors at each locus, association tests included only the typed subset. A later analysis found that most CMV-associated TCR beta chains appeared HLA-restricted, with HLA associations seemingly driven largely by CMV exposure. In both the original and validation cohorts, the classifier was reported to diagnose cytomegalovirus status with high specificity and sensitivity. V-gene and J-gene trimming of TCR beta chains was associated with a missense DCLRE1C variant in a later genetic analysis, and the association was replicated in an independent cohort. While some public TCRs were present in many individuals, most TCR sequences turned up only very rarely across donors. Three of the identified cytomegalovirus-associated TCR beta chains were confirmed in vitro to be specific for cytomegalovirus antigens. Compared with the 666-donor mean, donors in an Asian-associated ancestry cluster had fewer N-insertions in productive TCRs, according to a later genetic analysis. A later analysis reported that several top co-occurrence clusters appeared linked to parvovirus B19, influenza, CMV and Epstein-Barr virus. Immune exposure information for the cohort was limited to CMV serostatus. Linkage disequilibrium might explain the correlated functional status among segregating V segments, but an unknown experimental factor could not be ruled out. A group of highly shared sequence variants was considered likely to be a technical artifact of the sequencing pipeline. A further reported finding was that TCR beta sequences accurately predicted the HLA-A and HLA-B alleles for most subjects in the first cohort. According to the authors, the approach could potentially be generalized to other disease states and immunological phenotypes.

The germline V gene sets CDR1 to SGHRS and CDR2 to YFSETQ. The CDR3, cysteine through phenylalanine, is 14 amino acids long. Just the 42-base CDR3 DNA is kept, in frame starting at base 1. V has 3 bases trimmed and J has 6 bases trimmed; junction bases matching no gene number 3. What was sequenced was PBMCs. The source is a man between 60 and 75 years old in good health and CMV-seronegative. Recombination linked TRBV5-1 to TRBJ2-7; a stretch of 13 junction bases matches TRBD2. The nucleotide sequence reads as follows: TGCGCCAGCAGCTGGACTAGCGGGAGAGGCGAGCAGTACTTC. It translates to CASSWTSGRGEQYF.